Below, 15 T cell receptor beta chains from the same sample are listed, as sequenced in a study of blood T cell repertoires in COVID-19. The method was immunoSEQ multiplex PCR; TCRdb's version includes in-frame clones alone and lacks a portion of them. The repertoire holds hundreds of thousands of clones, with roughly 85% as singletons. The sample taken for sequencing was peripheral blood. The receptors originated from a man aged 50 to 60 with active or convalescent COVID-19.

This clone came up once. The gene calls are TRBV11-2 and TRBJ1-6; unclear D gene. This CDR3 is built from 15 residues. CDR1 is SGHAT, CDR2 FQNNGV, per germline. V was cut by 5 bases and J by 4 bases, with 12 bases left in between. The DNA of the CDR3 is TGTGCCAGCAGCCCCTACAGACAATATAATTCACCCCTCCACTTT. Its protein is CASSPYRQYNSPLHF.

J is TRBJ1-2 and V is TRBV5-4; D ambiguous. CDR1 and CDR2 from the germline V gene are SGHNT and YYREEE (reference sequence). With 3 bases removed from V and 4 bases from J, the gap between germline ends came to 16 bases. The CDR3 contains 15 residues. The CDR3 region is CASSSPTAPFYGYTF. The CDR3 coding sequence is TGTGCCAGCAGCTCACCTACAGCCCCCTTCTATGGCTACACCTTC. The full variable domain, completed using reference TRBV5-4 and TRBJ1-2, is ETGVTQSPTHLIKTRGQQVTLRCSSQSGHNTVSWYQQALGQGPQFIFQYYREEENGRGNFPPRFSGLQFPNYSSELNVNALELDDSALYLCASSSPTAPFYGYTFGSGTRLTVV.

The V call is TRBV15, the J call TRBJ1-3; D is undetermined. The CDR3 has 14 residues. Trimming stripped 5 bases from V and 0 bases from J, with 8 bases between. Germline V gives CDR1 LNHNV, CDR2 YYDKDF (reference sequence). The CDR3 loop reads CATSLRLSGNTIYF. The CDR3 DNA reads TGTGCCACCAGCCTGAGGCTCTCTGGAAACACCATATATTTT.

This clone has a handful of counts. The chain combines TRBV12-3 or TRBV12-4 with TRBJ2-3; D is unresolved. The V gene lost 3 bases and the J gene lost 10 bases, with 8 bases spanning the gap. This CDR3 is built from 11 residues. The DNA of the CDR3 is TGTGCCAGCAGTTTTTCAGGTTCGCAGTATTTT. Translation: CASSFSGSQYF.

Concerning this clone itself: Sequence at one end of the junction differs from germline and may be a read error. The rearrangement joins TRBV6-1 to TRBJ1-1, with D maybe TRBD1 (6 bases). Germline V CDR1 and CDR2: MNHNS, SASEGT. CDR3 length: 14 residues. CDR3 protein: CASREDRMNTEAFF. In DNA, the CDR3 is TGTGCCAGCAGAGAAGACAGGATGAACACTGAAGCTTTCTTT.

This sequence joins TRBV28 and TRBJ1-2, with D maybe TRBD1 (6 bases). The CDR3 is 13 amino acids. Germline lookup yields CDR1 MDHEN and CDR2 SYDVKM. V shed 7 bases and J shed 6 bases, with 15 bases lying between them. The CDR3 DNA sequence: TGTGCCAGCACCCTGGTAACAGGGAATGGCTACACCTTC. As protein: CASTLVTGNGYTF.

The chain joins TRBV28 to TRBJ1-2; possibly TRBD1 for D (5 bases). The germline V gene encodes CDR1 MDHEN and CDR2 SYDVKM. This CDR3 has 13 amino acids. V was clipped by 3 bases and J by 8 bases, with 13 bases between them. In nucleotides, the CDR3 is TGTGCCAGCAGTTTTGCCAGGGCGCGCGGCTACACCTTC. Translating it yields CASSFARARGYTF.

This chain connects TRBV5-1 to TRBJ2-7, with 8 bases that match TRBD1. The CDR3 spans 16 residues. After removal of 0 bases from V and 4 bases from J, the junction contained 9 bases not matched to a gene. Germline values: CDR1 SGHRS, CDR2 YFSETQ. The chain's CDR3 is CASSLATGGYPYEQYF. CDR3 DNA: TGCGCCAGCAGCTTGGCTACAGGGGGTTACCCTTACGAGCAGTACTTC.

This clone came up once. The rearrangement uses TRBV19 and TRBJ2-2; D perhaps matches TRBD2 (6 bases). The CDR3 loop spans 15 amino acids. In germline, CDR1 is LNHDA, CDR2 SQIVND (reference sequence). The V end lost 2 bases, the J end lost 1 base, and 8 bases lay between the germline ends. The CDR3 region is CASSIWGENTGELFF. For the CDR3, the DNA is TGTGCCAGTAGTATATGGGGGGAGAACACCGGGGAGCTGTTTTTT.

CDR3 DNA: TGTGCCAGCAGCTGGGACAGGGGAGTCACTGAAGCTTTCTTT. Its translation is CASSWDRGVTEAFF. This chain connects TRBV5-6 to TRBJ1-1, with 10 bases matching TRBD1. Unmatched junction bases numbered 3, after V lost 3 bases and J lost 4 bases. Germline-derived CDR1 and CDR2 are SGHDT and YYEEEE. This CDR3 is 14 amino acids long. The entire variable domain, with the rest obtained from reference TRBV5-6 and TRBJ1-1, is as follows: DAGVTQSPTHLIKTRGQQVTLRCSPKSGHDTVSWYQQALGQGPQFIFQYYEEEERQRGNFPDRFSGHQFPNYSSELNVNALLLGDSALYLCASSWDRGVTEAFFGQGTRLTVV.

The gene calls are TRBV12-3 or TRBV12-4 and TRBJ1-2; D perhaps matches TRBD1 (5 bases). The CDR3 contains 13 residues. Trimming took 2 bases from V and 7 from J, leaving 11 bases between them. CDR3 sequence reads: CASSLRGMGGYTF. The CDR3 nucleotides are TGTGCCAGCAGTTTACGGGGGATGGGTGGCTACACCTTC.

V and J are TRBV13 and TRBJ1-1; D might be TRBD1 (5 bases). This CDR3 spans 13 amino acids. V lost 7 bases and J lost 7, with 16 bases in between. Looked up from germline, CDR1 is PRHDT and CDR2 is FYEKMQ (reference sequence). The CDR3 nucleotides are TGTGCCAGCAATCCTCAGGGTAGTGATGAAGCTTTCTTT. Protein: CASNPQGSDEAFF.

This clone appeared a few times. The CDR3 sequence: CASSLGRPSTDTQYF. DNA of the CDR3: TGTGCCAGCAGTTTGGGGCGACCTAGCACAGATACGCAGTATTTT. V gene TRBV6-2 or TRBV6-3 combines with J gene TRBJ2-3, with a weak D call TRBD1 (5 bases). Trimming shortened V by 4 bases and J by 0 bases, and 11 bases separated the two germline ends. The CDR3 sequence is 15 residues long. Germline V gene data show CDR1 as MNHEY and CDR2 as SVGEGT.

This sequence joins TRBV6-6 and TRBJ2-1, with 13 bases lining up with TRBD2. CDR1 is MNHNY and CDR2 is SVGAGI in the germline V gene (reference sequence). V lost 5 bases, J lost 7 bases, and 5 bases stayed unmatched. The CDR3 runs to 15 residues. CDR3 in amino acids: CASSPTSGRVNEQFF. DNA for the CDR3: TGTGCCAGCAGTCCTACTAGCGGGAGGGTAAATGAGCAGTTCTTC.

The chain has TRBV10-3 and TRBJ1-1; possibly TRBD1 for D (6 bases). The V gene's germline CDR1 is ENHRY and CDR2 SYGVKD. Trimming cost V 3 bases and J 3 bases, with 14 bases left between them. The CDR3 consists of 15 residues. Here the CDR3 reads CAISDPGGADTEAFF. CDR3 sequence (DNA): TGTGCCATCAGTGACCCGGGGGGGGCGGACACTGAAGCTTTCTTT.